The 12 T cell receptor beta chains listed next were all sequenced from one sample in a study of somatic mutations in cytotoxic T cells in rheumatoid arthritis. Sequenced by immunoSEQ multiplex PCR; TCRdb stores in-frame clones only, minus some. The sample yields roughly 16,000 clones, around 77% seen once. Sequences were obtained from CD8+ T cells sorted from blood. Receptor source: an adult with rheumatoid arthritis.

The chain employs TRBV9 and TRBJ1-3, with 7 bases lining up with TRBD1. Germline loops: CDR1 SGDLS, CDR2 YYNGEE. V lost 4 bases, J lost 1 base, and 8 bases stayed unmatched. The CDR3 runs to 16 residues. CDR3 protein: CASSPRDRGSGNTIYF. The CDR3 DNA reads TGTGCCAGCAGCCCCCGGGACAGAGGTTCTGGAAACACCATATATTTT.

This clone was recorded only once. The rearrangement joins TRBV5-8 to TRBJ2-7; 9 positions match TRBD1. The germline V gene has CDR1 SGHTS and CDR2 YDEGEE. The V and J ends lost 9 bases and 4 bases, in that order; junction bases with no gene match: 14. CDR3 length equals 15 residues. The CDR3, as DNA: TGTGCCAACACAGACCCTGGACAGGGGACTTACGAGCAGTACTTC. It specifies CANTDPGQGTYEQYF.

The J gene is TRBJ1-5, the V gene TRBV6-5, with D unresolved. The CDR3 contains 15 residues. Germline CDR1 and CDR2: MNHEY and SVGAGI. The ends were cut back, 0 bases at V and 1 base at J, with 7 bases in the middle. The CDR3 sequence: CASSYSKGSNQPQHF. CDR3 DNA sequence: TGTGCCAGCAGTTACTCCAAGGGAAGCAATCAGCCCCAGCATTTT.

The chain employs TRBV9 and TRBJ2-7; 7 positions match TRBD1. This CDR3 comprises 14 residues. Germline lookup yields CDR1 SGDLS and CDR2 YYNGEE. V was clipped by 3 bases and J by 2 bases; unmatched bases: 5. The CDR3, as DNA: TGTGCCAGCAGCGCCCGGGACAGACCCTACGAGCAGTACTTC. Translated, it gives CASSARDRPYEQYF. Full variable domain (outside the CDR3, taken from reference TRBV9 and TRBJ2-7): DSGVTQTPKHLITATGQRVTLRCSPRSGDLSVYWYQQSLDQGLQFLIQYYNGEERAKGNILERFSAQQFPDLHSELNLSSLELGDSALYFCASSARDRPYEQYFGPGTRLTVT.

The chain employs TRBV19 and TRBJ1-5; weak D call: TRBD1 (5 bases). From germline, CDR1 is LNHDA and CDR2 SQIVND (reference sequence). The CDR3 covers 16 residues. Trimming stripped 7 bases from V and 4 bases from J, with 20 bases between. As DNA, the CDR3 is TGTGCCAGTACCCCTTGGGATGGGGGGGTGAATCAGCCCCAGCATTTT. Residues: CASTPWDGGVNQPQHF.

The chain joins TRBV9 to TRBJ2-1; 7 bases fit TRBD2. Germline V CDR1 and CDR2: SGDLS, YYNGEE. CDR3 size: 16 residues. Trimming at V came to 3 bases and at J to 0 bases, leaving 6 bases not matched to a gene. CDR3 sequence reads: CASSASGASSYNEQFF. CDR3 DNA sequence: TGTGCCAGCAGCGCCAGCGGGGCGAGCTCCTACAATGAGCAGTTCTTC.

This chain connects TRBV7-8 to TRBJ2-7, with D perhaps TRBD1 (6 bases). CDR1 and CDR2 from the germline V gene are SGHVS and FQNEAQ. Trimming took 1 base from V and 0 from J, leaving 13 bases between them. This CDR3 has 16 residues. The chain's CDR3 is CASSLVGGRSSYEQYF. DNA for the CDR3: TGTGCCAGCAGCTTAGTAGGGGGACGCAGCTCCTACGAGCAGTACTTC.

V and J are TRBV4-1 and TRBJ1-2; D perhaps matches TRBD1 (5 bases). CDR3 length: 16 residues. Trimming cost V 3 bases and J 4 bases, with 18 bases left between them. From germline, CDR1 is MGHRA and CDR2 YSYEKL. CDR3 bases: TGCGCCAGCAGCCATCCCTTTCAGGGTGGGGTCTATGGCTACACCTTC. Residues: CASSHPFQGGVYGYTF.

This clone was observed a few times. The chain joins TRBV14 to TRBJ1-2; D unresolved. Germline V gene data show CDR1 as SGHDN and CDR2 as FVKESK. Trimming removed 0 bases from V and 2 bases from J, with 4 bases in between. CDR3 length: 13 amino acids. The CDR3 sequence: CASSQEQNYGYTF. The CDR3 DNA reads TGTGCCAGCAGCCAAGAACAGAACTATGGCTACACCTTC.

This rearrangement joins TRBV9 to TRBJ1-6; a weak D match, TRBD1 (6 bases). This CDR3 spans 15 amino acids. Germline values: CDR1 SGDLS, CDR2 YYNGEE. Trimming removed 3 bases from V and 6 bases from J, with 13 bases in between. CDR3 amino acids: CASSARGTTNSPLHF. The CDR3 coding sequence is TGTGCCAGCAGCGCGAGAGGGACAACTAATTCACCCCTCCACTTT.

This clone was recorded a few times. The rearrangement joins TRBV7-9 to TRBJ1-6, with D uncertain. The V end lost 5 bases, the J end lost 13 bases, and 6 bases lay between the germline ends. CDR1 is SEHNR and CDR2 is FQNEAQ in the germline V gene (reference sequence). The CDR3 runs 10 residues. The chain's CDR3 is CASSPTPLHF. In DNA form, the CDR3 reads TGTGCCAGCAGCCCGACGCCCCTCCACTTT.

This rearrangement joins TRBV7-3 to TRBJ2-3; D gene unclear. V was trimmed by 3 bases and J by 1 base, leaving 5 bases between them. This CDR3 has 13 amino acids. The germline V gene encodes CDR1 SGHTA and CDR2 FQGTGA. Written as DNA, the CDR3 is TGTGCCAGCAGCTTCGGCGGCACAGATACGCAGTATTTT. It is translated as CASSFGGTDTQYF.